This T cell receptor (beta chain) was found in a study of shared clonotypes between healthy human individuals (dated by TCRdb to the early 2020s). Concerning the study at large: The cohort comprised a couple of women and a few men aged 18 to 49 years. For each donor, three plates each were used for CD4 naive and CD4 memory, two plates were used for CD8 naive, and one plate was used for CD8 memory. The study deeply sequenced blood TCR repertoires of five healthy adults to estimate repertoire size and the extent of clonotype sharing between individuals. To increase sequencing depth and limit assay-specific biases, TCR repertoire library preparation and sequencing were carried out by different laboratories using diverse techniques. Each donor's leukapheresis produced roughly between about 0.8 and 8.9 billion PBMCs.

Many counts were recorded for this clone. Its antigen target is currently unknown. Base qualities were left out, and no much larger clone turns up one base away. Using the deep immunoSEQ assay, TCR CDR3 regions were amplified from genomic DNA by multiplex PCR. Genomic DNA extracted from each cell subset was distributed evenly over all wells of several immunoSEQ 96-well plates, and each plate served as one replicate. Each replicate PCR for sorted subsets received roughly 0.2 ug genomic DNA, equal to about 30,000 T cell genomes. Purified libraries were measured with a Qubit 3.0 fluorometer, size-checked on a Bioanalyzer 2100, and measured again with the KAPA Library Quantification kit. Each immunoSEQ 96-well plate was sequenced on its own single-read 150-cycle Illumina NextSeq 550 flow cell. In the authors' own workflow: Because the immunoSEQ output included only junctional sequences and no quality scores, the filtering could not be the same as the filtering used for full-length reads. To assign V/J genes and CDR3, sequences were annotated against IMGT germline references using PyIR, a Python wrapper for IgBLAST v1.9. Reads were filtered out if the reads had weak V/J assignments (E-value above 1e-6), no CDR3, stop codons, out-of-frame junctions, or ambiguous translated residues. A V3J clonotype was defined by an identical inferred V gene, J gene, and CDR3 amino acid sequence. The percentage overlap between two repertoires was calculated by dividing the number of shared unique clonotypes by the size of the smaller repertoire. RTK rarefaction, the Chao1 estimator, and Recon v2.1 estimates of unobserved clonotypes were used to assess repertoire richness. Generation probabilities were computed with OLGA for all TCRbeta clonotypes obtained by the gDNA method from several donors. Not all clones reach the TCRdb copy of this immuneACCESS table, which keeps in-frame sequences only. Checked studies attribute under half of the gap to unresolved V genes and leave the rest unexplained. Clone size and the V and J calls come from that table; the DNA yielded D and trimming. The sample table shows about 1.1 million clones, and 60% to 85% are seen once. Approximately 0.9% of the sample belongs to the ten largest clones.

Results the study describes overall, beyond this receptor: Because the study included a small number of donors, the genetic and exposure-history diversity represented was limited. Incomplete sequencing was indicated by rarefaction of sorted-subset datasets, despite the large sequencing depth. When several donors were compared, the shared fraction of clonotypes was about 5.2% for naive CD4, 3.5% to 4% for naive CD8, 2% to 2.5% for memory CD4, and under 0.5% for memory CD8. Higher generation probabilities were observed for clonotypes shared by all four sorted-subset donors than for non-shared clonotypes. Sampling was restricted to blood, and TCR repertoires in tissue are likely to differ from TCR repertoires in blood. Based on pairwise subsampling, the degree of clonotype sharing among donors was expected to be affected by sequencing depth. Naive subsets generally had larger estimated clonotype richness than memory subsets did.

Healthy HIV-negative adults with no recently reported acute infections or vaccinations were included as donors. Every donor was a Caucasian adult living in Nashville, Tennessee, USA. CD4+ T cells were enriched by magnetic negative selection; naive cells were then positively selected on CD45RA, and the negative fraction formed the memory subset. Blood was obtained by leukapheresis, after which PBMCs were separated by Ficoll-Histopaque density gradient centrifugation and cryopreserved in liquid nitrogen vapor phase. Analytical flow cytometry was used to check the purity and quantity of each magnetically sorted T cell population. Genomic DNA was isolated from every sorted fraction and measured by UV absorbance on a Nanodrop 2000c. Inclusive of the bounding cysteine and phenylalanine, the CDR3 is 19 residues long. The sequence is cut down to CDR3 DNA, 57 bases in frame from base 1. CDR1 and CDR2 are read off the germline V gene (reference sequence) as SGHNT and YYREEE. V lost 3 bases and J lost 0 bases, and the count of bases not matched to a germline gene is 12.

Sequences were obtained from memory CD4+ T cells from PBMCs. This specimen's cell subset or site label, interpreted: CD45RA-negative fraction. This receptor was obtained from a man younger than 35 in good health. Some clones in this sample may be carry-over from other donors' samples. The chain is assembled from TRBV5-4 and TRBJ2-6; 7 bases in the junction line up with TRBD2. At the DNA level, the sequence is TGTGCCAGCAGCTGGGGATCGGCGGGAGCCCGCTCTGGGGCCAACGTCCTGACTTTC. It encodes CASSWGSAGARSGANVLTF.